Presented here are 3 T cell receptor beta chains from one specimen sequenced in a study of T cells in localized non-small cell lung cancer. TCRdb's table, derived via immunoSEQ multiplex PCR, lists solely in-frame clones and lacks some. The table has tens of thousands of clones, around 80% seen once; the top ten hold about a fifth. The input for sequencing was PBMCs, taken before any cancer treatment. These receptors originate from a man between 40 and 69 years old with stage II squamous cell lung carcinoma.

The chain is built from TRBV7-9 and TRBJ1-1, with no clear D. The germline CDR1 and CDR2 sequences are SEHNR and FQNEAQ (reference sequence). Trimming left V 0 bases short and J 7 bases short, with 12 bases between. CDR3 length: 14 amino acids. This chain's CDR3 is CASSLAAPFGEAFF. The CDR3 region has the DNA TGTGCCAGCAGCTTAGCGGCCCCATTCGGTGAAGCTTTCTTT. Combining the CDR3 with reference TRBV7-9 and TRBJ1-1 gives the whole variable domain DTGVSQNPRHKITKRGQNVTFRCDPISEHNRLYWYRQTLGQGPEFLTYFQNEAQLEKSRLLSDRFSAERPKGSFSTLEIQRTEQGDSAMYLCASSLAAPFGEAFFGQGTRLTVV.

This chain connects TRBV4-3 to TRBJ2-5, with D maybe TRBD1 (6 bases). This CDR3 has 14 amino acids. The ends were cut back, 0 bases at V and 6 bases at J, with 11 bases in the middle. CDR1 and CDR2 (germline): LGHNA, YSLEER. Here the CDR3 reads CASSQDLGAKTQYF. CDR3 bases: TGCGCCAGCAGCCAAGATTTGGGGGCAAAGACCCAGTACTTC.

The chain couples TRBV6-1 to TRBJ1-6; D gene ambiguous. Deletions cut 2 bases from V and 7 bases from J, with 6 bases between. Germline V gene lookup returns CDR1 MNHNS and CDR2 SASEGT. This CDR3 has 13 residues. Here the CDR3 reads CASSERRNSPLHF. As DNA, the CDR3 is TGTGCCAGCAGTGAAAGAAGGAATTCACCCCTCCACTTT.